The rows below give T cell receptor beta chains drawn from one sample of a study of shared clonotypes between healthy human individuals. Some clones are missing from TCRdb's copy, which holds only in-frame ones; the method was immunoSEQ multiplex PCR. The sample has some 2.3 million clones; 80% to 95% are singletons. Source material: naive CD4+ T cells from PBMCs. All receptors come from a man aged 18 to 29 in good health. Some clones in this sample may be carry-over from other donors' samples. Both conserved end residues are part of each CDR3. Each record gives: clone size, J gene, D gene, V gene, CDR3 DNA, CDR3 protein. The D gene is left open where the match is weak. Rows give clone size only sometimes, using once, few, many, or a class for an expanded clone.

clone size: .; J gene: TRBJ1-3; D gene: .; V gene: TRBV4-1; CDR3 DNA: TGCGCCAGCAGCCAAGAAGCGACGGCTAACTCTGGAAACACCATATATTTT; CDR3 protein: CASSQEATANSGNTIYF
clone size: once; J gene: TRBJ1-1; D gene: .; V gene: TRBV10-3; CDR3 DNA: TGTGCCATCGGGGGGGTTTGGACTGAAGCTTTCTTT; CDR3 protein: CAIGGVWTEAFF
clone size: .; J gene: TRBJ1-1; D gene: .; V gene: TRBV7-3; CDR3 DNA: TGTGCCAGCAGCCCTGGGGCGGGGGCGCGTAGTGCTTTCTTT; CDR3 protein: CASSPGAGARSAFF
clone size: .; J gene: TRBJ2-1; D gene: TRBD2; V gene: TRBV15; CDR3 DNA: TGTGCCACCAGCGAGACGGCGGGAGCTTACAATGAGCAGTTCTTC; CDR3 protein: CATSETAGAYNEQFF
clone size: .; J gene: TRBJ2-1; D gene: TRBD2; V gene: TRBV28; CDR3 DNA: TGTGCCAGCAGTAACCGCGTAGCGCGGGAGAATGAGCAGTTCTTC; CDR3 protein: CASSNRVARENEQFF
clone size: .; J gene: TRBJ2-6; D gene: .; V gene: TRBV5-1; CDR3 DNA: TGCGCCAGCGCGGAGGGTCCCCCCTCTGGGGCCAACGTCCTGACTTTC; CDR3 protein: CASAEGPPSGANVLTF
clone size: .; J gene: TRBJ2-1; D gene: .; V gene: TRBV6-5; CDR3 DNA: TGTGCCAGCAGTTACTCGTTTGGTTATGAGCAGTTCTTC; CDR3 protein: CASSYSFGYEQFF
clone size: .; J gene: TRBJ1-2; D gene: .; V gene: TRBV28; CDR3 DNA: TGTGCCAGCGCCGGGGCGTGGGAACGGGGCCGGAGCTACACCTTC; CDR3 protein: CASAGAWERGRSYTF
clone size: .; J gene: TRBJ2-7; D gene: .; V gene: TRBV6-1; CDR3 DNA: TGTGCCAGCAGTAAAGACGGAGGTTGGTCCTACGAGCAGTACTTC; CDR3 protein: CASSKDGGWSYEQYF
clone size: .; J gene: TRBJ2-7; D gene: .; V gene: TRBV11-3; CDR3 DNA: TGTGCCAGCAGCTTTGGCGGGGACGCCGTCGAGCAGTACTTC; CDR3 protein: CASSFGGDAVEQYF
clone size: .; J gene: TRBJ2-5; D gene: TRBD2; V gene: TRBV5-4; CDR3 DNA: TGTGCCAGCAGCTGGGGAGGGGCGTACCAAGAGACCCAGTACTTC; CDR3 protein: CASSWGGAYQETQYF
clone size: once; J gene: TRBJ1-5; D gene: .; V gene: TRBV6-5; CDR3 DNA: TGTGCCAGCAGTTGGAACAGTGGGGGTCAGCCCCAGCATTTT; CDR3 protein: CASSWNSGGQPQHF
clone size: .; J gene: TRBJ2-3; D gene: TRBD2; V gene: TRBV11-1; CDR3 DNA: TGTGCCAGCAGCCTGGGACTAGCGGGAGTCACAGATACGCAGTATTTT; CDR3 protein: CASSLGLAGVTDTQYF
clone size: few; J gene: TRBJ1-5; D gene: TRBD1; V gene: TRBV27; CDR3 DNA: TGTGCCAGCAGTTTATCGGGACAGGGGGATCAGCCCCAGCATTTT; CDR3 protein: CASSLSGQGDQPQHF
clone size: .; J gene: TRBJ2-2; D gene: TRBD2; V gene: TRBV18; CDR3 DNA: TGTGCCAGCTCACCACAACTAGCGGGAGGAAACACCGGGGAGCTGTTTTTT; CDR3 protein: CASSPQLAGGNTGELFF
clone size: .; J gene: TRBJ1-2; D gene: .; V gene: TRBV28; CDR3 DNA: TGTGCCAGCAGTCCGCAACAGGGTAGCTATGGCTACACCTTC; CDR3 protein: CASSPQQGSYGYTF
clone size: .; J gene: TRBJ2-5; D gene: TRBD1; V gene: TRBV7-9; CDR3 DNA: TGTGCCAGCAGACGCGGACAGGGGGAGGCCCAGTACTTC; CDR3 protein: CASRRGQGEAQYF
clone size: .; J gene: TRBJ1-1; D gene: .; V gene: TRBV5-1; CDR3 DNA: TGCGCCAGCAACGGCGGAAGCTCGGGGAACACTGAAGCTTTCTTT; CDR3 protein: CASNGGSSGNTEAFF
clone size: .; J gene: TRBJ2-7; D gene: TRBD1; V gene: TRBV11-2; CDR3 DNA: TGTGCCAGCAGCCCCCGAAGGACAGGGGGTAGCTACGAGCAGTACTTC; CDR3 protein: CASSPRRTGGSYEQYF
clone size: once; J gene: TRBJ2-3; D gene: .; V gene: TRBV1; CDR3 DNA: TGCACCAGCAGCCAAGATCAACTAGCGGGGGATGACACAGATACGCAGTATTTT; CDR3 protein: CTSSQDQLAGDDTDTQYF